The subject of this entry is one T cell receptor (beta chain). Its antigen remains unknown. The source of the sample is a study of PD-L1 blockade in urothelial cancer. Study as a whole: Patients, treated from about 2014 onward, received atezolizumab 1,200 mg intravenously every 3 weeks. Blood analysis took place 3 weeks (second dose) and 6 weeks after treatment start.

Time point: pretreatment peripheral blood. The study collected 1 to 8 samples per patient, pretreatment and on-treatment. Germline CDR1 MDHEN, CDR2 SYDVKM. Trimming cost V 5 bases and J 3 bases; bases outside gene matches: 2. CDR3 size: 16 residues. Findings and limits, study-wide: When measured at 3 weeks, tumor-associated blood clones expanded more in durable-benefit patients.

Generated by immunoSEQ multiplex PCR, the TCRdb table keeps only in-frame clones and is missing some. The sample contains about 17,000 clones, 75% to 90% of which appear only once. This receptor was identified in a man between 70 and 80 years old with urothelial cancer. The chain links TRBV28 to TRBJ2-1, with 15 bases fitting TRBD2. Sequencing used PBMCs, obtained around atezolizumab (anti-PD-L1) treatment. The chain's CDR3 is CASSGTSGGLYNEQFF. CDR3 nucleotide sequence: TGTGCCAGCAGTGGGACTAGCGGGGGGCTCTACAATGAGCAGTTCTTC.